This T cell receptor (beta chain) was profiled in a study of glioma-infiltrating T cells (dated by TCRdb to the mid-2010s). Regarding the research as a whole: The study sequenced TCR alpha- and beta-chain repertoires from glioma tissue, from non-neoplastic brain tissue and from matched peripheral blood mononuclear cells. The paired cohort comprised three low-grade glioma patients, 8 or 9 primary glioblastoma patients and three non-glioma patients contributing non-neoplastic brain tissue. To measure how far tissue and blood T-cell populations diverged, each tissue-infiltrating repertoire was compared against the peripheral blood repertoire of the same patient.

The iRepertoire nested amplicon-rescue multiplex PCR (arm-PCR) platform was used to amplify TCR alpha and beta CDR3 regions from RNA. One-step reverse transcription and amplification used roughly 100-400 ng of tissue mRNA or PBMC total RNA as input. Following bead purification, Illumina adapters were added by a secondary multiplex PCR, and libraries between 200 and 400 bp were gel-purified. Libraries carried internal 6-nucleotide barcodes used for demultiplexing. Libraries were sequenced on an Illumina MiSeq with 2x220 or 2x250 nucleotide paired-end reads. On the study's bioinformatics: FLASH 1.2.11 was used to merge paired reads, and BWA-MEM then aligned the reads to the GRCh37 human genome before TRA and TRB reads were extracted. An IMGT-derived reference of cassette sequences and CDR3 motifs, with pseudogenes included, was used for V and J assignment. Reads were translated in three frames, and productive CDR3s were defined as those with a C...FGXG motif and no stop codons. Clonotypes were defined as unique combinations of V-J cassette pair and CDR3 amino acid sequence. Reads were filtered by Hamming distance, with the threshold set by the sequence error rate of each sample in mapped regions. Using fastp at Q25 and MiXCR, TCRdb reprocessed the public reads and kept productive beta chains. Here each entry gathers all rows of one CDR3 protein and keeps the most common genes and DNA. TCRdb assigned the V and J calls; the authors' analysis was not used. The sample contains about 140,000 distinct CDR3 sequences, approximately 40% of them found a single time. The biggest ten clones account for roughly a fifth of the sample.

Overall results and qualifications from the work: Group comparisons rested on small numbers: three non-neoplastic, three low-grade glioma and seven or eight glioblastoma patients. VJ-independent divergence between tissue and blood was lower than expected in non-neoplastic patients but higher than expected in all gliomas, particularly low-grade gliomas. Tissue and blood shared very few CDR3 sequences, a result attributed to high CDR3 diversity and limited sampling.

Via the germline V gene (reference sequence), CDR1 is DFQATT and CDR2 SNEGSKA. Trimming accounts for 6 bases at V and 3 bases at J, while the number of junction bases matched to no gene is 11. The CDR3 runs 15 residues from the cysteine to the phenylalanine. Just the 45-base CDR3 DNA is kept, in frame starting at base 1. Of note for this clonotype: Which antigen it targets is not known. No base-level quality is on record; no much larger clone is a single base apart.

The TCR comes from a human donor with low-grade glioma or glioblastoma, undergoing nonglioma brain surgery, or in good health (not recorded which). This sequence uses TRBV20-1 and TRBJ2-1, and 7 junction bases match TRBD1. Specimen: glioma tissue, nonneoplastic brain tissue, or PBMCs (not recorded which). This receptor has the CDR3 CSANGDSGDYNEQFF. The DNA reads as follows: TGCAGTGCCAACGGGGACAGCGGAGACTACAATGAGCAGTTCTTC.